Shown below are 5 T cell receptor beta chains from a single sample sequenced in a study of blood T cell repertoires in COVID-19. The protocol was immunoSEQ multiplex PCR, while the TCRdb copy is restricted to in-frame clones and leaves out a portion. The repertoire has around 250,000 clones, just over 85% of them found once; the top ten carry about 14%. Sequencing was carried out using PBMCs or T cells enriched from blood (not recorded which). The receptor set was obtained from a man aged 18 to 30 who had recovered from COVID-19.

V and J are TRBV11-2 and TRBJ1-1, with D possibly being TRBD1 (5 bases). CDR1 is SGHAT, CDR2 FQNNGV, per germline. V dropped 6 bases and J dropped 0 bases, with 8 bases sitting between them. The CDR3 consists of 13 residues. CDR3 DNA: TGTGCCAGCAGAGACAGAATGAACACTGAAGCTTTCTTT. Translation gives CASRDRMNTEAFF.

This clone has a handful of counts. The V and J genes are TRBV12-3 or TRBV12-4 and TRBJ2-4; 10 bases line up with TRBD1. This CDR3 has 12 residues. V shed 5 bases, J shed 8 bases, and the junction held 0 bases outside the gene matches. The CDR3 coding sequence is TGTGCCAGCAGTGACAGGGGGCACATTCAGTACTTC. Its protein product is CASSDRGHIQYF.

This clone has more than one count but fewer than ten. This sample includes further DNA sequences coding for the same CDR3. The chain has TRBV5-1 and TRBJ1-2; maybe TRBD1 (5 bases). The CDR3 loop spans 13 amino acids. Trimming cost V 0 bases and J 7 bases, with 10 bases left between them. Germline-derived CDR1 and CDR2 are SGHRS and YFSETQ. Here the CDR3 reads CASSLEQGGGYTF. The CDR3, as DNA: TGCGCCAGCAGCTTGGAGCAGGGAGGTGGCTACACCTTC. Based on the CDR3 plus reference TRBV5-1 and TRBJ1-2, the full variable domain is KAGVTQTPRYLIKTRGQQVTLSCSPISGHRSVSWYQQTPGQGLQFLFEYFSETQRNKGNFPGRFSGRQFSNSRSEMNVSTLELGDSALYLCASSLEQGGGYTFGSGTRLTVV.

V usage is TRBV4-1 and J usage is TRBJ2-1; no clear D gene. Germline V gene data show CDR1 as MGHRA and CDR2 as YSYEKL. The CDR3 length is 18 residues. V lost 4 bases, J lost 0 bases, and 19 bases lay in between. The chain's CDR3 is CASSPSRVRLGSYNEQFF. CDR3 coding DNA: TGCGCCAGCAGCCCCTCCCGGGTGCGCCTTGGCTCCTACAATGAGCAGTTCTTC.

This clone was observed once. The chain couples TRBV9 to TRBJ1-3; D not certain. V was pared by 0 bases and J by 0 bases, with 10 bases between. Germline-derived CDR1 and CDR2 are SGDLS and YYNGEE. The CDR3 has 16 amino acids. CDR3 loop: CASSVEPGSSGNTIYF. In nucleotides, the CDR3 is TGTGCCAGCAGCGTAGAACCGGGATCCTCTGGAAACACCATATATTTT.